Listed here are 9 T cell receptor beta chains from one sample, sequenced in a study of T cell responses to AZD1222 COVID-19 vaccine. TCRdb keeps only in-frame clones here, not all; method: immunoSEQ multiplex PCR. Of fewer than 200,000 clones detected, 80% to 95% appear once; the ten largest clones hold 1.7%. The sample here was peripheral blood, taken 28 days after the second AZD1222 dose. These receptors all stem from an adult who received the AZD1222 COVID-19 vaccine.

V usage is TRBV10-2 and J usage is TRBJ2-2; TRBD2 matches 8 bases. Germline lookup yields CDR1 WSHSY and CDR2 SAAADI. After removal of 4 bases from V and 0 bases from J, the junction contained 7 bases not matched to a gene. The CDR3 extends over 17 amino acids. The CDR3 coding sequence is TGCGCCAGCAGTGGTTCGAGCGGGAGCGCGAACACCGGGGAGCTGTTTTTT. Protein sequence: CASSGSSGSANTGELFF.

The V gene is TRBV5-1, the J gene TRBJ2-2, with D perhaps matching TRBD1 (7 bases). Germline V lookup: CDR1 SGHRS, CDR2 YFSETQ. V was clipped by 4 bases and J by 5 bases, with 12 bases between them. CDR3 length: 14 amino acids. CDR3 sequence: CASSGGTETGELFF. Written as DNA, the CDR3 is TGCGCCAGCAGCGGCGGGACAGAAACCGGGGAGCTGTTTTTT. Using reference TRBV5-1 and TRBJ2-2 for the parts outside the CDR3, the full variable domain is KAGVTQTPRYLIKTRGQQVTLSCSPISGHRSVSWYQQTPGQGLQFLFEYFSETQRNKGNFPGRFSGRQFSNSRSEMNVSTLELGDSALYLCASSGGTETGELFFGEGSRLTVL.

To note about this clone: Additional DNA sequences in this sample encode the identical CDR3. V and J are TRBV11-2 and TRBJ2-7; the match to TRBD1 covers 7 bases. This CDR3 has 14 residues. V was pared by 1 base and J by 0 bases, with 0 bases of the junction left unmatched. In germline, CDR1 is SGHAT, CDR2 FQNNGV. CDR3 DNA: TGTGCCAGCAGCTTAGGGGACAGCTCCTACGAGCAGTACTTC. Translated, it gives CASSLGDSSYEQYF.

The chain employs TRBV4-3 and TRBJ2-7; D perhaps matches TRBD1 (5 bases). Per the germline V gene, CDR1 is LGHNA and CDR2 is YSLEER. The CDR3 has 14 residues. V was cut by 1 base and J by 6 bases, with 13 bases left in between. This CDR3 reads CASSQGAGRGEQYF. For the CDR3, the DNA is TGCGCCAGCAGCCAAGGTGCAGGTAGGGGCGAGCAGTACTTC.

The V call is TRBV19, the J call TRBJ1-6; possible D gene TRBD1, 5 bases. V lost 10 bases and J 5 bases, leaving 21 bases between the germline ends. This CDR3 region has 16 residues. Germline CDR1 LNHDA, CDR2 SQIVND (reference sequence). The CDR3 reads CATNQLRGRDNSPLHF. As DNA, the CDR3 is TGTGCCACTAACCAGCTTCGGGGCAGGGATAATTCACCCCTCCACTTT. Supplemented by reference TRBV19 and TRBJ1-6, the full variable domain reads DGGITQSPKYLFRKEGQNVTLSCEQNLNHDAMYWYRQDPGQGLRLIYYSQIVNDFQKGDIAEGYSVSREKKESFPLTVTSAQKNPTAFYLCATNQLRGRDNSPLHFGNGTRLTVT.

This rearrangement joins TRBV7-6 to TRBJ1-1; D unresolved. V was clipped by 4 bases and J by 1 base, with 16 bases between them. CDR3 length: 16 residues. Germline V gene sequence: CDR1 SGHVS, CDR2 FNYEAQ. This chain's CDR3 is CASSSLAAVKNTEAFF. The CDR3 nucleotides are TGTGCCAGCAGCTCCTTAGCGGCGGTCAAGAACACTGAAGCTTTCTTT. Variable domain in full (rest from reference TRBV7-6 and TRBJ1-1): GAGVSQSPRYKVTKRGQDVALRCDPISGHVSLYWYRQALGQGPEFLTYFNYEAQQDKSGLPNDRFSAERPEGSISTLTIQRTEQRDSAMYRCASSSLAAVKNTEAFFGQGTRLTVV.

This clone showed up just a few times. DNA for the CDR3: TGTGCCAGCAGCCTGTGGTCAGGGTCCTACGAGCAGTACTTC. Its translation is CASSLWSGSYEQYF. This rearrangement joins TRBV6-2 or TRBV6-3 to TRBJ2-7; tentatively, D is TRBD1 (5 bases). The CDR3 is 14 amino acids. Germline V gene data show CDR1 as MNHEY and CDR2 as SVGEGT. V lost 6 bases and J 1 base, leaving 13 bases between the germline ends.

Worth noting for this clone: A junction boundary mismatches the germline segment, possibly from a read error. This chain joins TRBV29-1 and TRBJ2-1, with 9 bases that match TRBD2. Per germline, CDR1 SQVTM and CDR2 ANQGSEA. The CDR3 totals 11 residues. The CDR3 DNA follows: TGTAGCGGGAGACTCTACAATGAGCAGTTCTTC. This encodes CSGRLYNEQFF.

The V and J genes are TRBV2 and TRBJ2-2; D is perhaps TRBD2 (7 bases). Germline CDR1 is SNHLY and CDR2 is FYNNEI. V was cut by 1 base and J by 4 bases, with 16 bases left in between. The CDR3 consists of 17 residues. The CDR3 protein is CASSEVGGARGTGELFF. The CDR3 coding sequence is TGTGCCAGCAGTGAAGTAGGGGGGGCGCGGGGCACCGGGGAGCTGTTTTTT.